These T cell receptor beta chains were read from a single sample in a study of cytomegalovirus exposure and HLA in healthy donors. The assay was immunoSEQ multiplex PCR, and TCRdb's table has in-frame clones only and misses some. The repertoire holds tens of thousands of clones, with roughly 91% as singletons. The sequencing input was PBMCs. These receptors were obtained from a woman under 40 in good health and CMV-seronegative. The CDR3 runs from the conserved cysteine through the conserved F or W. The order of the fields is clone size, J gene, D gene, V gene, CDR3 protein, CDR3 DNA. A D gene is named only where the DNA matches it firmly. Size is stated for part of the rows, as once, few or many counts, or as a class when the clone is expanded.

-,TRBJ2-1,-,TRBV27,CASSLLLNNEQFF,TGTGCCAGCAGTTTATTACTGAACAATGAGCAGTTCTTC
once,TRBJ2-7,TRBD1,TRBV5-1,CASSIGGATEQYF,TGCGCCAGCAGCATAGGGGGCGCGACCGAGCAGTACTTC
-,TRBJ2-7,-,TRBV14,CASSQDEKYEQYF,TGTGCCAGCAGCCAAGATGAGAAGTACGAGCAGTACTTC
-,TRBJ1-3,TRBD1,TRBV19,CASRTTGRGNTIYF,TGTGCCAGTAGGACGACAGGGCGAGGAAACACCATATATTTT
-,TRBJ2-7,-,TRBV19,CASSMVSDSGYEQYF,TGTGCCAGTAGTATGGTCAGCGACTCGGGCTACGAGCAGTACTTC
once,TRBJ2-7,TRBD1,TRBV7-9,CASSLRWGQGAIYEQYF,TGTGCCAGCAGCTTAAGGTGGGGACAGGGGGCCATCTACGAGCAGTACTTC
-,TRBJ2-6,TRBD2,TRBV4-3,CASSRLAASSGANVLTF,TGCGCCAGCAGTCGACTAGCGGCAAGCTCTGGGGCCAACGTCCTGACTTTC
-,TRBJ2-5,-,TRBV19,CASSRGVEAQYF,TGTGCCAGTAGTCGGGGAGTTGAGGCCCAGTACTTC
-,TRBJ1-1,-,TRBV7-9,CASSLSTGFGTEAFF,TGTGCCAGCAGCCTATCCACAGGGTTTGGTACTGAAGCTTTCTTT
-,TRBJ2-1,TRBD2,TRBV6-5,CASSFSGGNEQFF,TGTGCCAGCAGCTTTAGCGGGGGGAATGAGCAGTTCTTC
-,TRBJ1-2,-,TRBV27,CASRAGRSDYGYTF,TGTGCCAGCAGGGCGGGACGATCGGACTATGGCTACACCTTC
-,TRBJ2-1,-,TRBV19,CASSTSTLGGAFF,TGTGCCAGTAGTACGTCAACGTTAGGGGGGGCGTTCTTC
-,TRBJ2-7,-,TRBV5-1,CASSLATAGPSYEQYF,TGCGCCAGCAGCTTGGCCACCGCGGGCCCCTCCTACGAGCAGTACTTC
-,TRBJ2-1,-,TRBV4-3,CASSQGGAWNEQFF,TGCGCCAGCAGCCAAGGCGGTGCTTGGAATGAGCAGTTCTTC
-,TRBJ2-1,TRBD2,TRBV27,CASTVAGGREQFF,TGTGCCAGCACCGTAGCGGGAGGCCGAGAGCAGTTCTTC
-,TRBJ2-7,TRBD1,TRBV28,CASHRGVSFNEQYF,TGTGCCAGCCACAGGGGGGTCTCATTCAACGAGCAGTACTTC
-,TRBJ2-2,-,TRBV14,CASSPPRGNTGELFF,TGTGCCAGCAGCCCCCCCAGGGGTAACACCGGGGAGCTGTTTTTT
-,TRBJ2-2,-,TRBV5-1,CASTVLRGLNTGELFF,TGCGCCAGCACGGTTCTCAGGGGACTAAACACCGGGGAGCTGTTTTTT